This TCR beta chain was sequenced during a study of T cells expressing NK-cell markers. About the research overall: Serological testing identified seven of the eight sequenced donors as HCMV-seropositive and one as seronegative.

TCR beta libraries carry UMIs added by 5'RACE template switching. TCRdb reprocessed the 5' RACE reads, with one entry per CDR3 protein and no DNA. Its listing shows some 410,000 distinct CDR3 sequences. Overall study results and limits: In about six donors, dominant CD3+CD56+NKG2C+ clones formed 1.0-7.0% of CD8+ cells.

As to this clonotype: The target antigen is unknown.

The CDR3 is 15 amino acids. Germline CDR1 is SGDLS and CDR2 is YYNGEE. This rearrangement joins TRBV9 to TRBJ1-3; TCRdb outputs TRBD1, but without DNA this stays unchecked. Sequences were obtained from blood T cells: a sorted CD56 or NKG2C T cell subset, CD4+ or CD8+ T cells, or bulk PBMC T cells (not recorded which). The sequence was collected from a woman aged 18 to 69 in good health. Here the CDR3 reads CASSPPRGSGNTIYF.